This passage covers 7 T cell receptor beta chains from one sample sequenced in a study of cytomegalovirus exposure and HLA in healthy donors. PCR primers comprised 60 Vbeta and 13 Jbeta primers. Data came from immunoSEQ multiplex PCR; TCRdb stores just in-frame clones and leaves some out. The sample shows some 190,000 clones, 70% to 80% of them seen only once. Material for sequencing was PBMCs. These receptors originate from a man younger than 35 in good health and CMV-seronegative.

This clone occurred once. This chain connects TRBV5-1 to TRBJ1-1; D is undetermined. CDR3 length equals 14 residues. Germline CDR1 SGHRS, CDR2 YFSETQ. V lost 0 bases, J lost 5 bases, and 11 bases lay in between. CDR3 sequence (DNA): TGCGCCAGCAGCTTGGTTCCAGGAAGTACTGAAGCTTTCTTT. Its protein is CASSLVPGSTEAFF.

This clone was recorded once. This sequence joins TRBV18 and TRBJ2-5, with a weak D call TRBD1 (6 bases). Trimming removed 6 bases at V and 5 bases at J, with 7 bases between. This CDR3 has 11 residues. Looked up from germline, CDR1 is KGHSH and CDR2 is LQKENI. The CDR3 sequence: CASSRGETQYF. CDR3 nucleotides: TGTGCCAGCTCTAGGGGGGAGACCCAGTACTTC.

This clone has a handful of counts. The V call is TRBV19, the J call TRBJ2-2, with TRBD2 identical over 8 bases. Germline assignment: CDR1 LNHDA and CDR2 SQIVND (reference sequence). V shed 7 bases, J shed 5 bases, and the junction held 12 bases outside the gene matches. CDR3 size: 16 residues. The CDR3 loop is CASIPTAGARTGELFF. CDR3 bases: TGTGCCAGTATCCCTACAGCGGGAGCGAGAACCGGGGAGCTGTTTTTT.

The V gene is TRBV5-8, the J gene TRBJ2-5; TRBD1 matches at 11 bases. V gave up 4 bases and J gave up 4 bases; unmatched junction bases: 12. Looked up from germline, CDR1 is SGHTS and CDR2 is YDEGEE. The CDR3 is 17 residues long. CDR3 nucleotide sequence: TGTGCCAGCAGCGACGGGACAGGGGGAGTACTGGCAGAGACCCAGTACTTC. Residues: CASSDGTGGVLAETQYF.

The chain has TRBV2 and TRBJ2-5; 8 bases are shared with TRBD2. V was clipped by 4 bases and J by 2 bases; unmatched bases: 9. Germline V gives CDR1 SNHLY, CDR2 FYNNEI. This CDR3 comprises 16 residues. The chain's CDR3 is CASSVGAGERQETQYF. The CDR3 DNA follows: TGTGCCAGCAGTGTTGGAGCGGGGGAGAGACAAGAGACCCAGTACTTC.

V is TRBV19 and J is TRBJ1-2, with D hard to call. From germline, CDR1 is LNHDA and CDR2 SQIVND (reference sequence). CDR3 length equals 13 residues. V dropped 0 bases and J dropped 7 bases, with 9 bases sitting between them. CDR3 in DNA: TGTGCCAGTAGTATAGATCCTAGGTTTGGCTACACCTTC. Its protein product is CASSIDPRFGYTF.

Here the CDR3 DNA reads TGTGCCAGCTCACCACTTGGGGGGGCCGCTGGGCCAGCTTTCTTT. Its translation is CASSPLGGAAGPAFF. The chain carries TRBV18 and TRBJ1-1, with TRBD1 as a possible D gene (6 bases). This CDR3 is 15 amino acids long. In germline, CDR1 is KGHSH, CDR2 LQKENI. Trimming left V 1 base short and J 10 bases short, with 19 bases between.